A single sample gave rise to the 30 T cell receptor beta chains below, sequenced in a study of patients and donors after allogeneic stem cell transplantation. MiXCR, applied by TCRdb to the RT-PCR reads, yields one record per CDR3 protein. The data hold some 960,000 distinct CDR3 sequences, with roughly 17% observed a single time. The source material was blood, either unsorted or a sorted T cell fraction (not recorded which). The source is a human donor who was either an allogeneic HSCT recipient or a stem cell or donor lymphocyte infusion donor (not recorded which). It is not recorded whose cells these are; they may come from a transplant donor.

The chain uses TRBV30 and TRBJ2-5; 9 nucleotides line up with TRBD2. The CDR3 runs to 15 residues. Losses at the gene ends were 2 bases for V and 5 bases for J; bases not matched to a gene: 9. Germline V gene sequence: CDR1 GTSNPN, CDR2 SVGIG (reference sequence). CDR3 region: CAWSKRGDSFETQYF. In nucleotides, the CDR3 is TGTGCCTGGAGTAAGCGGGGGGACTCCTTCGAGACCCAGTACTTC.

The V call is TRBV20-1, the J call TRBJ2-3; D gene unclear. The CDR3 consists of 16 residues. Trimming took 5 bases from V and 2 from J, leaving 20 bases between them. CDR1 DFQATT and CDR2 SNEGSKA come from the germline V gene (reference sequence). This CDR3 is CSAEWGGGRLTDTQYF. The DNA for the CDR3 is TGCAGTGCTGAGTGGGGTGGTGGCAGGCTCACAGATACGCAGTATTTT.

This clonotype was counted only a few times. This chain links TRBV6-1 with TRBJ2-3, with 9 positions matching TRBD1. The germline gives CDR1 MNHNS, CDR2 SASEGT. The J segment lost 2 bases and the V segment lost 6 bases, leaving 9 bases of the junction unmatched. The CDR3 extends over 16 amino acids. CDR3 DNA: TGTGCCAGCAGGGGACAGGGCACCAAACACACAGATACGCAGTATTTT. As protein: CASRGQGTKHTDTQYF.

CDR3 protein: CSATTVNTQYF. DNA for the CDR3: TGCAGTGCTACGACCGTAAATACGCAGTATTTT. The chain combines TRBV20-1 with TRBJ2-3; D remains unclear. In germline, CDR1 is DFQATT, CDR2 SNEGSKA (reference sequence). Trimming removed 4 bases at V and 7 bases at J, with 9 bases between. This CDR3 comprises 11 residues.

This clonotype was picked up a small number of times. The rearrangement uses TRBV7-3 and TRBJ2-3, with unresolved D. The CDR3 is 16 residues long. V shed 0 bases and J shed 4 bases, with 14 bases lying between them. Germline CDR1 SGHTA, CDR2 FQGTGA. The CDR3 reads CASSLTTAGWADTQYF. The CDR3 DNA reads as TGTGCCAGCAGCTTAACTACCGCCGGCTGGGCAGATACGCAGTATTTT.

This clonotype was seen only once. V gene TRBV4-3 combines with J gene TRBJ2-2; D is uncertain. The germline V gene has CDR1 LGHNA and CDR2 YSLEER. V dropped 1 base and J dropped 6 bases, with 15 bases sitting between them. The CDR3 runs to 16 residues. CDR3 sequence (DNA): TGCGCCAGCAGCCAAGGAGCTCAAGTTGGCGCCGGGGAGCTGTTTTTT. As protein: CASSQGAQVGAGELFF.

This clonotype was observed a single time. DNA for the CDR3: TGTGCCAGCAGTTACTCCTTAGGGCATACGCAGTATTTT. Translating gives CASSYSLGHTQYF. The chain uses TRBV6-5 and TRBJ2-3; D remains ambiguous. This CDR3 spans 13 amino acids. Germline-derived CDR1 and CDR2 are MNHEY and SVGAGI. Trimming cost V 0 bases and J 7 bases, with 8 bases left between them.

This clonotype appeared a few times. This chain links TRBV14 with TRBJ2-1; a weak D match, TRBD2 (5 bases). This CDR3 comprises 13 residues. Trimming pared 0 bases from V and 10 bases from J, leaving 10 bases between. Germline CDR1 SGHDN, CDR2 FVKESK. CDR3 region: CASSQDERGEQFF. The CDR3 DNA reads as TGTGCCAGCAGCCAAGACGAACGAGGGGAGCAGTTCTTC. Together with reference TRBV14 and TRBJ2-1, the CDR3 gives the full variable domain: EAGVTQFPSHSVIEKGQTVTLRCDPISGHDNLYWYRRVMGKEIKFLLHFVKESKQDESGMPNNRFLAERTGGTYSTLKVQPAELEDSGVYFCASSQDERGEQFFGPGTRLTVL.

The gene calls are TRBV11-2 and TRBJ1-3; tentatively, D is TRBD1 (5 bases). The CDR3 spans 16 residues. The germline CDR1 and CDR2 sequences are SGHAT and FQNNGV. Trimming cost V 5 bases and J 0 bases, with 14 bases left between them. CDR3 in DNA: TGTGCCAGCAGCCAAAGACAGACTAGCTCTGGAAACACCATATATTTT. This gives the protein CASSQRQTSSGNTIYF.

This clonotype occurred many times. This rearrangement joins TRBV29-1 to TRBJ2-3; D is uncertain. V was trimmed by 3 bases and J by 3 bases, leaving 16 bases between them. The CDR3 is made up of 15 amino acids. Germline V CDR1 and CDR2: SQVTM, ANQGSEA. CDR3 nucleotide sequence: TGCAGCGTTGATTTCTTCAGGAAACAAACAGATACGCAGTATTTT. Residues: CSVDFFRKQTDTQYF.

In this sample, this clonotype turned up many times. V usage is TRBV4-1 and J usage is TRBJ2-7; 11 bases are shared with TRBD2. With V trimmed by 0 bases and J by 3 bases, 4 bases remained unmatched. CDR3 length equals 16 residues. Germline V gene data show CDR1 as MGHRA and CDR2 as YSYEKL. Here the CDR3 reads CASSQEGTSGLYEQYF. CDR3 DNA sequence: TGCGCCAGCAGCCAAGAGGGGACTAGCGGCCTCTACGAGCAGTACTTC.

The chain uses TRBV6-2 or TRBV6-3 and TRBJ2-7; the match to TRBD1 covers 7 bases. Per the germline V gene, CDR1 is MNHEY and CDR2 is SVGEGT. The CDR3 has 16 residues. The junction had 8 bases not matched to a gene; V was cut back by 3 bases and J by 0 bases. For the CDR3, the DNA is TGTGCCAGCAGTTATTTTGGGACAGTCAGCTCCTACGAGCAGTACTTC. Translated, it gives CASSYFGTVSSYEQYF.

The J gene is TRBJ1-2, the V gene TRBV7-2, with D hard to call. This CDR3 spans 13 amino acids. Trimming pared 4 bases from V and 4 bases from J, leaving 10 bases between. CDR1 is SGHTA and CDR2 is FQGNSA in the germline V gene. The CDR3 bases are TGTGCCAGCAGCTCCTACATGATCTATGGCTACACCTTC. Translating it yields CASSSYMIYGYTF.

This chain uses TRBV20-1 with TRBJ2-5; 12 bases line up with TRBD2. Per the germline V gene, CDR1 is DFQATT and CDR2 is SNEGSKA (reference sequence). The CDR3 is made up of 15 amino acids. The trim removed 3 bases at V and 5 bases at J, leaving 7 bases unmatched. The CDR3 loop is CSASASGGARETQYF. CDR3 nucleotides: TGCAGTGCTAGTGCTAGCGGGGGGGCCCGGGAGACCCAGTACTTC.

This clonotype was seen a handful of times. This sequence joins TRBV5-1 and TRBJ2-3; 10 bases are a match to TRBD2. This CDR3 is 14 amino acids long. Losses at the gene ends were 7 bases for V and 3 bases for J; bases not matched to a gene: 5. Per the germline V gene, CDR1 is SGHRS and CDR2 is YFSETQ. The CDR3 region has the DNA TGCGCCAGCCTGGCTAGCGGGAGTACAGATACGCAGTATTTT. Translating gives CASLASGSTDTQYF. Complete variable domain (other parts from reference TRBV5-1 and TRBJ2-3): KAGVTQTPRYLIKTRGQQVTLSCSPISGHRSVSWYQQTPGQGLQFLFEYFSETQRNKGNFPGRFSGRQFSNSRSEMNVSTLELGDSALYLCASLASGSTDTQYFGPGTRLTVL.

This clonotype was found a few times. V gene TRBV7-2 combines with J gene TRBJ1-2, with D possibly matching TRBD1 (5 bases). The germline V and J ends were trimmed by 3 bases and 5 bases, with 13 bases remaining between them. The CDR3 has 14 residues. Germline V gives CDR1 SGHTA, CDR2 FQGNSA. CDR3 in amino acids: CASSFADSFYGYTF. The DNA for the CDR3 is TGTGCCAGCAGCTTTGCAGACAGTTTTTATGGCTACACCTTC.

This clonotype was observed a few times. This sequence joins TRBV5-1 and TRBJ2-6, with D uncertain. CDR1 SGHRS and CDR2 YFSETQ come from the germline V gene. The CDR3 has 19 residues. The ends were cut back, 5 bases at V and 0 bases at J, with 21 bases in the middle. The CDR3 bases are TGCGCCAGCAGTTCGATCGTCTCTGGCAGCCCCTCTGGGGCCAACGTCCTGACTTTC. This encodes CASSSIVSGSPSGANVLTF. The complete variable domain, with remaining parts taken from reference TRBV5-1 and TRBJ2-6, reads KAGVTQTPRYLIKTRGQQVTLSCSPISGHRSVSWYQQTPGQGLQFLFEYFSETQRNKGNFPGRFSGRQFSNSRSEMNVSTLELGDSALYLCASSSIVSGSPSGANVLTFGAGSRLTVL.

The chain employs TRBV7-9 and TRBJ1-2, with D unclear. Trimming took 0 bases from V and 6 from J, leaving 14 bases between them. This CDR3 comprises 15 residues. From germline, CDR1 is SEHNR and CDR2 FQNEAQ (reference sequence). The CDR3 here is CASSLALLERNGYTF. CDR3 in DNA: TGTGCCAGCAGCTTAGCCTTGCTTGAACGTAATGGCTACACCTTC.

This clonotype was counted between two and nine times. The V gene is TRBV12-3 or TRBV12-4, the J gene TRBJ2-3; D may correspond to TRBD1 or TRBD2 (6 bases each). V shed 1 base and J shed 5 bases, with 10 bases lying between them. The CDR3 has 14 amino acids. The CDR3 DNA reads as TGTGCCAGCAGTTTAGGGGGGGCTATAGATACGCAGTATTTT. It translates to CASSLGGAIDTQYF.

The chain recombines TRBV4-2 with TRBJ2-7; 7 bases are shared with TRBD2. The V gene end was trimmed by 0 bases and the J gene end by 5 bases; junction bases not matched to a gene: 7. This CDR3 spans 15 amino acids. The germline gives CDR1 LGHNA, CDR2 YNFKEQ. CDR3 DNA sequence: TGTGCCAGCAGCCAAGAAGGAGGGAGGGGAGACGAGCAGTACTTC. Amino acid sequence: CASSQEGGRGDEQYF.

The J gene is TRBJ2-1, the V gene TRBV11-2; 12 nucleotides align to TRBD2. J lost 10 bases, V lost 2 bases, and 6 bases had no gene match. CDR1 is SGHAT, CDR2 FQNNGV, per germline. This CDR3 comprises 15 residues. The CDR3 nucleotides are TGTGCCAGCAGCTTATACCTAGCGGGAGGGGGGGAGCAGTTCTTC. Translated, it gives CASSLYLAGGGEQFF.

This clonotype has a handful of counts. This chain joins TRBV4-2 and TRBJ2-5; the D is unclear. The germline gives CDR1 LGHNA, CDR2 YNFKEQ. The CDR3 sequence is 11 residues long. Trimming stripped 2 bases from V and 5 bases from J, with 3 bases between. Written as DNA, the CDR3 is TGTGCCAGCAGCCAAATGGAGACCCAGTACTTC. This codes for CASSQMETQYF.

This clonotype was seen a few times. The gene calls are TRBV27 and TRBJ2-7, with D perhaps matching TRBD2 (5 bases). From germline, CDR1 is MNHEY and CDR2 SMNVEV (reference sequence). The V end lost 2 bases, the J end lost 2 bases, and 10 bases lay between the germline ends. The CDR3 contains 14 residues. The CDR3 region has the DNA TGTGCCAGCAGTTTAGGGGAGCAGACCTACGAGCAGTACTTC. Its protein is CASSLGEQTYEQYF.

This clonotype came up many times. This chain links TRBV5-1 with TRBJ2-2; D gene ambiguous. Germline values: CDR1 SGHRS, CDR2 YFSETQ. Trimming took off 1 base at V and 0 bases at J, with 7 bases between the two ends. This CDR3 has 15 amino acids. For the CDR3, the DNA is TGCGCCAGCAGCTTGTTAACCGCGAACACCGGGGAGCTGTTTTTT. Amino acid sequence: CASSLLTANTGELFF.

Only a few counts were recorded for this clonotype. The rearrangement joins TRBV9 to TRBJ2-7; 9 nucleotides line up with TRBD1. This CDR3 comprises 14 residues. J lost 6 bases, V lost 3 bases, and 7 bases had no gene match. Germline V gene data show CDR1 as SGDLS and CDR2 as YYNGEE. The CDR3 bases are TGTGCCAGCAGCGGGGGACAGGGCCCCCTCGAGCAGTACTTC. Amino acids: CASSGGQGPLEQYF.

The chain employs TRBV5-6 and TRBJ1-2; 7 positions match TRBD1. The trim removed 4 bases at V and 2 bases at J, leaving 8 bases unmatched. The CDR3 runs 15 residues. Looked up from germline, CDR1 is SGHDT and CDR2 is YYEEEE. The DNA for the CDR3 is TGTGCCAGCAGCCGGGACAGACTTCTAAACTATGGCTACACCTTC. This codes for CASSRDRLLNYGYTF.

This clonotype showed up just a few times. The rearrangement links TRBV5-1 to TRBJ2-3, with 11 positions matching TRBD2. Germline values: CDR1 SGHRS, CDR2 YFSETQ. The CDR3 runs to 17 residues. V gave up 3 bases and J gave up 2 bases; unmatched junction bases: 8. This CDR3 reads CASSSSGLAVDTDTQYF. CDR3 in DNA: TGCGCCAGCAGCTCCTCGGGACTAGCGGTTGACACAGATACGCAGTATTTT.

Many counts were recorded for this clonotype. The chain carries TRBV10-3 and TRBJ2-1; D unresolved. The CDR3 is 15 amino acids. V shed 10 bases and J shed 0 bases, with 16 bases lying between them. Germline V CDR1 and CDR2: ENHRY, SYGVKD. CDR3 sequence (DNA): TGTGCCACCAAACCTGGCGCTAACTCCTACAATGAGCAGTTCTTC. Protein product: CATKPGANSYNEQFF.

This clonotype was seen a few times. The chain uses TRBV20-1 and TRBJ2-1; 10 bases agree with TRBD2. J gave up 10 bases and V 0 bases, and 12 bases lay outside the gene matches. This CDR3 contains 16 residues. The V gene's germline CDR1 is DFQATT and CDR2 SNEGSKA (reference sequence). The CDR3 region has the DNA TGCAGTGCTAGAGATTTTCGGCTAGCGGGAGTAGAAGAGCAGTTCTTC. It codes for CSARDFRLAGVEEQFF.

This clonotype showed up just a few times. The chain links TRBV6-1 to TRBJ2-7; either TRBD1 or TRBD2 may fit D (5 bases each). The CDR3 covers 15 residues. Trimming cost V 5 bases and J 0 bases, with 14 bases left between them. Germline loops: CDR1 MNHNS, CDR2 SASEGT. The CDR3 DNA reads as TGTGCCAGCAGTCCCCTCGGGACGGACTCCTACGAGCAGTACTTC. Residues: CASSPLGTDSYEQYF.